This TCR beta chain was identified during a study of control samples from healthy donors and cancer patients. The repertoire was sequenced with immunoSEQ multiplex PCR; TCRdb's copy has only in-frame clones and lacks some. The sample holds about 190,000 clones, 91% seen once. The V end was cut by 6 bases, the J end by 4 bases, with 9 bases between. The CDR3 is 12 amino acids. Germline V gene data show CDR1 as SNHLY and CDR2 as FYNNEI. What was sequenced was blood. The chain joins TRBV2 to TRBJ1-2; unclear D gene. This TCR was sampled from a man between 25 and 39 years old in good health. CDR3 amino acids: CASRGLPYGYTF. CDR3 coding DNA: TGTGCCAGCAGAGGACTTCCCTATGGCTACACCTTC. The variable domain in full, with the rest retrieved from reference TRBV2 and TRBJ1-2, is EPEVTQTPSHQVTQMGQEVILRCVPISNHLYFYWYRQILGQKVEFLVSFYNNEISEKSEIFDDQFSVERPDGSNFTLKIRSTKLEDSAMYFCASRGLPYGYTFGSGTRLTVV.